This T cell receptor beta chain is from a study of blood T cells in healthy people across ages (dated by TCRdb to between 2014 and 2017). Regarding the complete study: In model experiments, roughly one uniquely barcoded TCR beta cDNA molecule per two T cells was captured by template switching. The donors were divided into four age groups: young (average approximately 16 years), middle-aged (about 39), aged (62) and long-lived (roughly 88). Using the same blood draw, the study looked at two additional independent replicas of 1 million unique cDNA reads for two donors, one aged 18 to 30 and the other aged 80 or older. Donors of different ages were randomly distributed across sequencing lanes to avoid experimental bias. Age-related changes in TCR beta repertoire diversity were measured in the study by deep sequencing normalized with unique cDNA molecular identifiers. What the study reported, not specific to this receptor: Bulk unsorted PBMC profiling prevented conclusive comparison of naive and antigen-experienced compartments. Compared with the aged group, more naive CD4+ T cells, fewer expanded clones and increased TCR diversity were shown by the long-lived group, suggesting age selection. Estimates of total diversity from one million sequenced T cells were regarded as lower bounds and underestimates. Observed TCR beta diversity per million T cells fell roughly linearly with age, and a significant reduction was already apparent by age around 40. The CMV infection status of donors was not known, potentially confounding age-related changes in expanded clonotypes. Observed TCR beta diversity correlated strongly with the percentage of naive T cells measured by flow cytometry.

The 40 or so donors, aged about 6 to 100 years, were systemically healthy Caucasian individuals from Russia. Each donor gave approximately 9.3 milliliters of peripheral blood, collected into EDTA-treated Vacutainer tubes. Ficoll-Paque density-gradient centrifugation was used to isolate PBMCs, with at least 6.5 million per sample. Trizol reagent was used to extract total RNA from the PBMCs, yielding at least 5.5 micrograms per sample. For every donor, an aliquot of PBMCs went through flow cytometry to measure the percentages of naive CD45RAhigh/CD27high T cells. As for this clonotype: The clone's antigen remains unknown. Within one base of it there is no much larger clone, and no base qualities were kept.

Library method: 5' RACE. TCRdb names Illumina HiSeq 2500 as the instrument used. The second PCR ran for roughly 7 to 12 cycles and used a J-beta primer mix along with a sample-barcoded 5' primer. A unique molecular identifier was introduced onto each TCR beta cDNA molecule by a template-switch 5' adaptor carrying 12 random nucleotides. At least 2.5 million CDR3-containing paired-end reads were obtained from each sample. All of the RNA was converted into first-strand cDNA using the Mint cDNA synthesis kit, with a TRBC-specific oligonucleotide serving as the primer. Following uracil-DNA glycosylase treatment, a first 18-cycle PCR with universal primers M1SS and BC2_uni_R was performed on all cDNA. As for the authors' bioinformatics: Each sample was normalized by randomly selecting 1 million high-quality reads, each carrying a distinct molecular identifier. Reads with shared molecular identifiers were discarded instead of being binned into consensus sequences. MiTCR, set to a Q25 quality threshold and the strictest error-elimination algorithm, was used for CDR3 identification, clonotype clustering and error correction. Lower-bound total TCR beta diversity was estimated with a nonparametric unseen species model using Euler transformation. TCRdb reprocessed the public reads (quality trimming at Q25 with fastp, clone calling with MiXCR) and kept in-frame beta chains. Every entry covers one CDR3 protein and lists the most common genes and DNA from its rows. TCRdb's processing, not the authors' own work, is the source of the V and J calls. Here the sample has around 780,000 distinct CDR3 sequences; approximately 53% occur a single time. The top ten hold about 26% of the sample.

The cysteine opens and the phenylalanine closes a CDR3 of 14 amino acids. Only the CDR3 DNA stays, 42 bases, in frame from base 1. CDR1 is given as MDHEN and CDR2 as SYDVKM, both from the germline V gene. The sequence was obtained from a man aged 35-49 years in good health. The sample taken for sequencing was blood. The sequence is built from TRBV28 and TRBJ2-4, with 7 central nucleotides matching TRBD1. With the DNA end fitting TRBJ2-7 better, the J assignment may be wrong. The CDR3 is CASSQTGAGHEQYF. The DNA sequence follows: TGTGCCAGCAGTCAAACAGGGGCGGGCCACGAGCAGTACTTC.